This T cell receptor beta chain was obtained from a study of patients and donors after allogeneic stem cell transplantation. TCRdb reprocessed the RT-PCR reads via MiXCR and lists one record per CDR3 protein. This sample carries roughly 880,000 distinct CDR3 sequences, 18% of them seen once, and the ten largest clones take around 6%. V was shortened by 3 bases and J by 5 bases, with 9 bases between the two germline ends. This CDR3 spans 13 amino acids. This clonotype was seen ten or more times. The receptor was isolated from a human donor who was either an allogeneic HSCT recipient or a stem cell or donor lymphocyte infusion donor (not recorded which). It is not recorded whose cells these are; they may come from a transplant donor. The sequencing input was blood, either unsorted or a sorted T cell fraction (not recorded which). J is TRBJ2-3 and V is TRBV12-3 or TRBV12-4; no clear D. Written as DNA, the CDR3 is TGTGCCAGCAGTTTGGCCTCCGAAGATACGCAGTATTTT. It encodes CASSLASEDTQYF.